This T cell receptor beta chain came from a study of shared clonotypes between healthy human individuals. In the study overall: Each donor's CD8 memory used one plate, CD8 naive two, each CD4 subset three. Points from the study as a whole: Only blood was sampled, and tissue TCR repertoires likely differ from blood ones.

Caucasian adults living in Nashville, Tennessee, provided all samples. Clones were sequenced by immunoSEQ multiplex PCR, and TCRdb holds only the in-frame ones, with some missing. The sample records around 990,000 clones, approximately 75% being singletons. This clone was seen at least ten times. Its antigen is as yet unknown. Different DNA sequences within this sample yield the same CDR3. The CDR3 consists of 13 residues. Germline CDR1 SGHRS, CDR2 YFSETQ. V gave up 2 bases and J gave up 2 bases, with 6 bases separating them. Sequenced sample: memory CD4+ T cells from PBMCs. Regarding subset: CD45RA-negative fraction. The receptor was isolated from a man between 18 and 35 years old in good health. Some clones in this sample may be carry-over from other donors' samples. This chain links TRBV5-1 with TRBJ2-3, with D tentatively TRBD2 (5 bases). CDR3 in DNA: TGCGCCAGCAGCTTCCGGGACACAGATACGCAGTATTTT. Protein: CASSFRDTDTQYF.